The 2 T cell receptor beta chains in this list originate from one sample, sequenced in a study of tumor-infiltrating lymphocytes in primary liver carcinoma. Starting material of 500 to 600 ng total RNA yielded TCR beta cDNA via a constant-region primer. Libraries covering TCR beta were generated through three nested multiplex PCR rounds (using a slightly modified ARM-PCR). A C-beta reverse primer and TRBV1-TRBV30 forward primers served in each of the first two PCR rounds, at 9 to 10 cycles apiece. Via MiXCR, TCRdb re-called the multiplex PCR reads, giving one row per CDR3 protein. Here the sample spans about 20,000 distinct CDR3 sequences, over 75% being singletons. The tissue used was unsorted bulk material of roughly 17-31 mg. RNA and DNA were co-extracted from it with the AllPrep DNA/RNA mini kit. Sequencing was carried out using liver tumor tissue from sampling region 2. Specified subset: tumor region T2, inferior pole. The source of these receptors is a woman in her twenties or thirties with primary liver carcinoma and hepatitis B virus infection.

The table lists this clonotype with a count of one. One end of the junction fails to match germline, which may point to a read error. The CDR3 nucleotides read TGTGCCAGCAGTTCACCCCGAGCGGGAGGCCCGAACACCTGGGAGCTGTCTTTT. Translation: CASSSPRAGGPNTWELSF. The chain recombines TRBV11-2 with TRBJ2-2, with TRBD2 identical over 9 bases. Germline CDR1 reads SGHAT; CDR2 reads FQNNGV. This CDR3 comprises 18 residues.

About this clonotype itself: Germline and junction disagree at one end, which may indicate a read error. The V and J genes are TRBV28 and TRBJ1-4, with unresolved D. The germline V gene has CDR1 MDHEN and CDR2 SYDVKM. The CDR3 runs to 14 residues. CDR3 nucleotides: TGTGCCAGCAGTTCGGGTACAACTAATGGAAAACTGTTCTTT. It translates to CASSSGTTNGKLFF.